The rows below give T cell receptor beta chains drawn from one sample of a study of response to subunit inactivated influenza vaccine. TCRdb processed the RT-PCR reads anew with MiXCR; each CDR3 protein has one entry. The sample includes approximately 700,000 distinct CDR3 sequences, approximately 15% of them seen just once. The specimen was PBMCs from blood, collected less than 15 days before vaccination. These receptor sequences come from a man aged 45-60 years who received an inactivated influenza vaccine. Both conserved end residues are part of each CDR3. Fields, in order: CDR3 DNA, CDR3 protein, D gene, clone size, J gene, V gene. D genes are given only for firm matches. Clone size, where shown, is once, few, many, or a class for clones that have expanded.

CDR3 DNA: TGTGCCAGCAGTATCGCGCAGGGGGCCTTGGCCAAAAACATTCAGTACTTC
CDR3 protein: CASSIAQGALAKNIQYF
D gene: TRBD1
clone size: few
J gene: TRBJ2-4
V gene: TRBV12-3/TRBV12-4

CDR3 DNA: TGTGCCAGCAGTGAGGATACAGGGTTGGGTCAGCCCCAGCATTTT
CDR3 protein: CASSEDTGLGQPQHF
D gene: .
clone size: .
J gene: TRBJ1-5
V gene: TRBV2

CDR3 DNA: TGTGCCAGCAGCCTCCTCCCGGGGGCCCCCGGGTCCCCTGAAGCTTTCTTT
CDR3 protein: CASSLLPGAPGSPEAFF
D gene: .
clone size: .
J gene: TRBJ1-1
V gene: TRBV12-3/TRBV12-4

CDR3 DNA: TGTGCCAGCAGTTTACTGGGCAGGCCGCAAGAGACCCAGTACTTC
CDR3 protein: CASSLLGRPQETQYF
D gene: .
clone size: few
J gene: TRBJ2-5
V gene: TRBV28

CDR3 DNA: TGTGCCAGCAGTTACTCGGACTGGTTCCACTACTACGAGCAGTACTTC
CDR3 protein: CASSYSDWFHYYEQYF
D gene: .
clone size: many
J gene: TRBJ2-7
V gene: TRBV6-5

CDR3 DNA: TGCAGTGCCGGGAAGCCAAAACTGTTTTTT
CDR3 protein: CSAGKPKLFF
D gene: .
clone size: few
J gene: TRBJ1-4
V gene: TRBV20-1

CDR3 DNA: TGTGCCAGCAGTTTAGGTCGGACGAACACCGGGGAGCTGTTTTTT
CDR3 protein: CASSLGRTNTGELFF
D gene: .
clone size: many
J gene: TRBJ2-2
V gene: TRBV12-3/TRBV12-4

CDR3 DNA: TGTGCCAGCAGTGAAGAATTCCTTCGCCACGAGCAGTACTTC
CDR3 protein: CASSEEFLRHEQYF
D gene: .
clone size: .
J gene: TRBJ2-7
V gene: TRBV2

CDR3 DNA: TGTGCCAGCAGCCAGGAAGGGGGACTGGGCGGAAACACCATATATTTT
CDR3 protein: CASSQEGGLGGNTIYF
D gene: .
clone size: few
J gene: TRBJ1-3
V gene: TRBV4-2

CDR3 DNA: TGTGCCAGCAGCCCCTGGGACGGATTCAATGAGCAGTTCTTC
CDR3 protein: CASSPWDGFNEQFF
D gene: .
clone size: many
J gene: TRBJ2-1
V gene: TRBV4-2

CDR3 DNA: TGTGCCAGCAGCGGGGGAAGGGCTACCTACGAGCAGTACTTC
CDR3 protein: CASSGGRATYEQYF
D gene: .
clone size: many
J gene: TRBJ2-7
V gene: TRBV9

CDR3 DNA: TGCGCCAGCAGTGCTACAGGTGGGATCCACGAGCAGTACTTC
CDR3 protein: CASSATGGIHEQYF
D gene: .
clone size: few
J gene: TRBJ2-7
V gene: TRBV10-2

CDR3 DNA: TGCAGTGCTAGAGATTTGGCCGGGACTATCACCTACGAGCAGTACTTC
CDR3 protein: CSARDLAGTITYEQYF
D gene: TRBD2
clone size: few
J gene: TRBJ2-7
V gene: TRBV20-1

CDR3 DNA: TGTGCCAGCAGCTTAATGGGACAGCGAAACACCATATATTTT
CDR3 protein: CASSLMGQRNTIYF
D gene: TRBD1
clone size: few
J gene: TRBJ1-3
V gene: TRBV7-9

CDR3 DNA: TGTGCCAGCAGAACCAGCGGGGGGGCCAGTGAGCAGTTCTTC
CDR3 protein: CASRTSGGASEQFF
D gene: TRBD2
clone size: few
J gene: TRBJ2-1
V gene: TRBV11-2

CDR3 DNA: TGTGCCAGCAGCTTAGCGTATACGGGACAGGGGAGAAACACCATATATTTT
CDR3 protein: CASSLAYTGQGRNTIYF
D gene: TRBD1
clone size: few
J gene: TRBJ1-3
V gene: TRBV7-2

CDR3 DNA: TGCAGCGTTGTGGGACAGACCTACAATGAGCAGTTCTTC
CDR3 protein: CSVVGQTYNEQFF
D gene: TRBD1
clone size: few
J gene: TRBJ2-1
V gene: TRBV29-1

CDR3 DNA: TGTGCCAGCAGCCAAGATCCCGGGGAGACCCAGTACTTC
CDR3 protein: CASSQDPGETQYF
D gene: .
clone size: many
J gene: TRBJ2-5
V gene: TRBV4-2

CDR3 DNA: TGCAGCGTAAGCGCCGGAGAGACGCAGTATTTT
CDR3 protein: CSVSAGETQYF
D gene: .
clone size: .
J gene: TRBJ2-3
V gene: TRBV29-1

CDR3 DNA: TGTGCCAGCAACTTGGGGAGGATCGACAATGAGCAGTTCTTC
CDR3 protein: CASNLGRIDNEQFF
D gene: .
clone size: .
J gene: TRBJ2-1
V gene: TRBV7-2

CDR3 DNA: TGCAGTGCGCGACTAGGCGCCGGGGAGCTGTTTTTT
CDR3 protein: CSARLGAGELFF
D gene: .
clone size: .
J gene: TRBJ2-2
V gene: TRBV20-1

CDR3 DNA: TGTGCCAGCAGTTACTCCGGTATCTACTCCTATAATTCACCCCTCCACTTT
CDR3 protein: CASSYSGIYSYNSPLHF
D gene: .
clone size: many
J gene: TRBJ1-6
V gene: TRBV6-5

CDR3 DNA: TGTGCCAGCAGCGCAGGGGGCCCACGCACAGATACGCAGTATTTT
CDR3 protein: CASSAGGPRTDTQYF
D gene: TRBD1
clone size: .
J gene: TRBJ2-3
V gene: TRBV7-9

CDR3 DNA: TGTGCCAGCAGAACAACGTATGAGCAGTTCTTC
CDR3 protein: CASRTTYEQFF
D gene: .
clone size: .
J gene: TRBJ2-1
V gene: TRBV25-1

CDR3 DNA: TGTGCCAGCAGCTTGTTCGCACAGCCTAACAATCAGCCCCAGCATTTT
CDR3 protein: CASSLFAQPNNQPQHF
D gene: .
clone size: few
J gene: TRBJ1-5
V gene: TRBV5-6

CDR3 DNA: TGTGCCAGCAGACGGGGGCGTTTGGAGACCCAGTACTTC
CDR3 protein: CASRRGRLETQYF
D gene: .
clone size: .
J gene: TRBJ2-5
V gene: TRBV7-2

CDR3 DNA: TGTGCCACCTCTGACGGCCCGAGCACCAAAAATGAGCAGTTCTTC
CDR3 protein: CATSDGPSTKNEQFF
D gene: .
clone size: few
J gene: TRBJ2-1
V gene: TRBV24-1

CDR3 DNA: TGTGCCAGCAGCGTCTCTACAACTAGTTCCGGCACAGATACGCAGTATTTT
CDR3 protein: CASSVSTTSSGTDTQYF
D gene: .
clone size: few
J gene: TRBJ2-3
V gene: TRBV9

CDR3 DNA: TGTGCCAGCAGTTTCTGGGGGGGTTCTAATGAAAAACTGTTTTTT
CDR3 protein: CASSFWGGSNEKLFF
D gene: .
clone size: few
J gene: TRBJ1-4
V gene: TRBV12-3/TRBV12-4

CDR3 DNA: TGCAGCGTTGAAGATTGGTCAGATGGCTACACCTTC
CDR3 protein: CSVEDWSDGYTF
D gene: .
clone size: .
J gene: TRBJ1-2
V gene: TRBV29-1

CDR3 DNA: TGTGCCAGCAACCGAAATACAGGGGGTTGGACCGGGGAGCTGTTTTTT
CDR3 protein: CASNRNTGGWTGELFF
D gene: TRBD1
clone size: many
J gene: TRBJ2-2
V gene: TRBV5-5

CDR3 DNA: TGTGCCAGCAGCTTCGTAAGACAGGGGCAAAAGGGGCAGCCCCAGCATTTT
CDR3 protein: CASSFVRQGQKGQPQHF
D gene: TRBD1
clone size: .
J gene: TRBJ1-5
V gene: TRBV7-3

CDR3 DNA: TGTGCCAGCCATAAGTTGGGCCCGCGGAATGAGCAGTTCTTC
CDR3 protein: CASHKLGPRNEQFF
D gene: .
clone size: few
J gene: TRBJ2-1
V gene: TRBV11-2

CDR3 DNA: TGTGCCAGCAGCCAGAGCGGACTGGGGACAGATACGCAGTATTTT
CDR3 protein: CASSQSGLGTDTQYF
D gene: .
clone size: .
J gene: TRBJ2-3
V gene: TRBV7-9

CDR3 DNA: TGTGCCAGCAGCAAAGGGACAGGGGCCTATGGCTACACCTTC
CDR3 protein: CASSKGTGAYGYTF
D gene: TRBD1
clone size: .
J gene: TRBJ1-2
V gene: TRBV12-3/TRBV12-4

CDR3 DNA: TGCAGTGCTAGATCCCTAGTAACCTACAATGAGCAGTTCTTC
CDR3 protein: CSARSLVTYNEQFF
D gene: .
clone size: .
J gene: TRBJ2-1
V gene: TRBV20-1